This section outlines one T cell receptor beta chain sequence together with its context. The antigen remains undetermined. The data were taken from a study of regulatory T cells in long-lasting Graves disease. The study, taken as a whole, reports: TCR diversity was lower in persistent Graves' patients than in newly diagnosed ones.

Germline loops: CDR1 SNHLY, CDR2 FYNNEI. The CDR3 is 16 residues long. V was pared by 4 bases and J by 5 bases, with 6 bases of the junction left unmatched. Time point defined: newly diagnosed GD, antithyroid drugs for less than 3 months. RNA isolated from PBMCs was used to make the TCR library. Sequencing libraries for TCR beta were prepared with iRepertoire HTBI primers and Arm-PCR of CDR3 regions. Each CDR3 protein gets one entry after TCRdb re-called the multiplex PCR reads with MiXCR. The sample has about half a million distinct CDR3 sequences, about 12% seen once. The sample was also reused in another study, on T cells in Graves' hyperthyroidism and ophthalmopathy.

Sequences were derived from peripheral blood mononuclear cells (PBMCs), sampled at new diagnosis, from a patient treated with antithyroid drugs. J is TRBJ2-5 and V is TRBV2, with 14 bases that match TRBD2. The TCR sequence derives from a woman aged 25 to 39 with Graves disease. DNA for the CDR3: TGTGCCAGCAGTGGACTAGCGGGAGGGCCCCGGGAGACCCAGTACTTC. Its protein is CASSGLAGGPRETQYF.